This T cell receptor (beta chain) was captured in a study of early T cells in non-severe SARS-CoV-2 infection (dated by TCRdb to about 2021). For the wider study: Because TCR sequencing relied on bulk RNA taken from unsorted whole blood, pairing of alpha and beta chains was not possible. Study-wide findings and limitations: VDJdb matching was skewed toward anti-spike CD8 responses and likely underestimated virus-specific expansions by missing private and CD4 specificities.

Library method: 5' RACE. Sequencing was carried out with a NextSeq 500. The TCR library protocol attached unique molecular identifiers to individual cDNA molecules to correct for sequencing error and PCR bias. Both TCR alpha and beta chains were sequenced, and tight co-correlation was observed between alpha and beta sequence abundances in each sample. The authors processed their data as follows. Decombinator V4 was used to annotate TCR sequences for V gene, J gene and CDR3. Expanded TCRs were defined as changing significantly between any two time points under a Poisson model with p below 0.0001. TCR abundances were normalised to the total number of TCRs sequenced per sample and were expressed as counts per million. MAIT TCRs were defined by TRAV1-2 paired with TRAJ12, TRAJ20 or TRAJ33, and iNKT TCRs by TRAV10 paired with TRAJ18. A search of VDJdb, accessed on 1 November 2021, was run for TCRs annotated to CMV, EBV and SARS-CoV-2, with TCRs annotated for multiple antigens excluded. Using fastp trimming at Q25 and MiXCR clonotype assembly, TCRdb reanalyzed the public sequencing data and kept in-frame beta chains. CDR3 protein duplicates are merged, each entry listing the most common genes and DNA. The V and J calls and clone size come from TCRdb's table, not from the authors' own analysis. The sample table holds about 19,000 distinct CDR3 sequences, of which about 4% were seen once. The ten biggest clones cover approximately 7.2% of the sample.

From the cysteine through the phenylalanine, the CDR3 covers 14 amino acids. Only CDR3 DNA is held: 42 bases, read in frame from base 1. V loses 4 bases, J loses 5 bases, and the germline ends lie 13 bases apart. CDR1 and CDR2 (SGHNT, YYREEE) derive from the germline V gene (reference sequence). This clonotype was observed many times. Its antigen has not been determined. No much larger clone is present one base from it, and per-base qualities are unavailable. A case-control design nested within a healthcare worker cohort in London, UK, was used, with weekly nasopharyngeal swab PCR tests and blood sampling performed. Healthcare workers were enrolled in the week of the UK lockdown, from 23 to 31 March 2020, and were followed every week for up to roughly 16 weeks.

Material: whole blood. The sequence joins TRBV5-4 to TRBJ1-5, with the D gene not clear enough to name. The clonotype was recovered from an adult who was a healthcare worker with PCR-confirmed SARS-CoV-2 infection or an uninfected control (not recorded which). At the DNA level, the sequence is TGTGCCAGCAGCAACGGGCCAACTCATCAGCCCCAGCATTTT. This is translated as CASSNGPTHQPQHF.